A single sample is the source of the 13 T cell receptor beta chains below, sequenced in a study of PD-L1 blockade in urothelial cancer. Time point indicated: pretreatment peripheral blood. Here immunoSEQ multiplex PCR was the method, and the copy in TCRdb shows in-frame clones only, minus some. The sample yields 50,000 or so clones, around 84% seen once. The sequences come from PBMCs, collected around atezolizumab (anti-PD-L1) treatment. Receptor source: a man aged 60 to 69 with urothelial cancer.

This clone was seen only a few times. The rearrangement joins TRBV6-1 to TRBJ1-6, with D maybe TRBD1 (5 bases). CDR1 and CDR2 from the germline V gene are MNHNS and SASEGT. The CDR3 extends over 13 amino acids. Trimming took off 2 bases at V and 14 bases at J, with 13 bases between the two ends. The CDR3 bases are TGTGCCAGCAGTGAAACGGGGGGTTTGGCCCTCCACTTT. Amino acids: CASSETGGLALHF.

This clone was observed a single time. V gene TRBV9 combines with J gene TRBJ1-2, with D perhaps TRBD1 (6 bases). Germline V lookup: CDR1 SGDLS, CDR2 YYNGEE. CDR3 length equals 15 residues. Trimming pared 3 bases from V and 5 bases from J, leaving 17 bases between. The CDR3, as DNA: TGTGCCAGCAGCGCCGGTGTAACAGGGATTTATGGCTACACCTTC. This translates into CASSAGVTGIYGYTF.

This clone occurred a few times. V usage is TRBV11-3 and J usage is TRBJ2-1; D is perhaps TRBD1 (6 bases). Germline CDR1 SGHNT, CDR2 YENEEA. Trimming cost V 1 base and J 6 bases, with 10 bases left between them. This CDR3 has 14 residues. The CDR3 here is CASSLGVRGNEQFF. CDR3 DNA sequence: TGTGCCAGCAGCTTAGGTGTCAGGGGCAATGAGCAGTTCTTC.

This chain connects TRBV25-1 to TRBJ1-6; 7 bases map to TRBD1. The V segment lost 2 bases and the J segment 13 bases; nucleotides outside the gene matches: 14. This CDR3 is built from 16 residues. CDR1 and CDR2 from the germline V gene are MGHDK and SYGVNS. This CDR3 is CASSESRQGVSPPLHF. The CDR3 region has the DNA TGTGCCAGCAGTGAAAGCCGGCAGGGGGTATCTCCCCCCCTCCACTTT.

The gene calls are TRBV30 and TRBJ2-5; 8 positions agree with TRBD1. Germline assignment: CDR1 GTSNPN and CDR2 SVGIG (reference sequence). Unmatched junction bases numbered 0, after V lost 5 bases and J lost 1 base. The CDR3 consists of 12 residues. This CDR3 reads CAWDRGQETQYF. CDR3 nucleotide sequence: TGTGCCTGGGACAGGGGCCAAGAGACCCAGTACTTC.

The CDR3 region is CASTGTGDHLRGQYF. The DNA of the CDR3 is TGTGCCAGCACCGGGACAGGGGATCATCTACGAGGGCAGTACTTC. The chain uses TRBV5-6 and TRBJ2-7; 10 bases agree with TRBD1. This CDR3 comprises 15 residues. Germline CDR1 SGHDT, CDR2 YYEEEE. The junction had 15 bases not matched to a gene; V was cut back by 6 bases and J by 9 bases.

The chain carries TRBV11-3 and TRBJ2-7, with a tentative D call TRBD1 (6 bases). Germline V gives CDR1 SGHNT, CDR2 YENEEA. The CDR3 runs 15 residues. Trimming stripped 1 base from V and 5 bases from J, with 15 bases between. The CDR3 DNA follows: TGTGCCAGCAGCTTAGGGTCAGGGGCGGCGGACGAGCAGTACTTC. Its translation: CASSLGSGAADEQYF.

This chain connects TRBV5-4 to TRBJ2-5, with 10 nucleotides matching TRBD2. After removal of 1 base from V and 1 base from J, the junction contained 1 base not matched to a gene. CDR1 is SGHNT, CDR2 YYREEE, per germline (reference sequence). The CDR3 contains 15 residues. CDR3 sequence (DNA): TGTGCCAGCAGCTTGACTAGCGGGACCCAAGAGACCCAGTACTTC. It translates to CASSLTSGTQETQYF.

The chain joins TRBV10-3 to TRBJ1-1, with a tentative D call TRBD1 (6 bases). The germline V gene has CDR1 ENHRY and CDR2 SYGVKD. The CDR3 loop spans 14 amino acids. Trimming pared 5 bases from V and 4 bases from J, leaving 14 bases between. As DNA, the CDR3 is TGTGCCATCAGTAACAGGGAATTGGGCACTGAAGCTTTCTTT. This translates into CAISNRELGTEAFF.

This chain links TRBV13 with TRBJ1-1; the match to TRBD1 covers 7 bases. Germline loops: CDR1 PRHDT, CDR2 FYEKMQ (reference sequence). The CDR3 extends over 14 amino acids. V lost 5 bases and J lost 5; bases outside the gene matches: 8. The CDR3 bases are TGTGCCAGCAGCCTCGACAGGGCAAAGACTGAAGCTTTCTTT. Translated: CASSLDRAKTEAFF.

This chain links TRBV4-1 with TRBJ1-4, with 7 bases aligning to TRBD1. V trimming: 5 bases; J trimming: 2 bases; junction bases outside the gene matches: 17. CDR3 size: 19 residues. Germline CDR1 is MGHRA and CDR2 is YSYEKL. Written as DNA, the CDR3 is TGCGCCAGCAGCAACCGGGGGTCAAGGGGGCGGAGGACTAATGAAAAACTGTTTTTT. Translating gives CASSNRGSRGRRTNEKLFF.

CDR3 in DNA: TGTGCCAGCAGCATAGGACAGGGCGGTCAGCCCCAGCATTTT. It codes for CASSIGQGGQPQHF. This sequence joins TRBV9 and TRBJ1-5, with TRBD1 matching 8 bases. The germline CDR1 and CDR2 sequences are SGDLS and YYNGEE. The CDR3 runs to 14 residues. With V trimmed by 4 bases and J by 6 bases, 6 bases remained unmatched.

J is TRBJ1-1 and V is TRBV27; TRBD1 is a possible D gene (5 bases). This CDR3 comprises 16 residues. Germline values: CDR1 MNHEY, CDR2 SMNVEV (reference sequence). V dropped 1 base and J dropped 1 base, with 13 bases sitting between them. The CDR3 DNA reads as TGTGCCAGCAGTTTATACGGCGACAGACGGAACACTGAAGCTTTCTTT. This codes for CASSLYGDRRNTEAFF.